Listed below are T cell receptor beta chains from one sample, sequenced in a study of CD8 T cells in Susac syndrome. Each CDR3 protein gets one entry after TCRdb re-called the immunoSEQ multiplex PCR reads with MiXCR. The data contain about 210,000 distinct CDR3 sequences, roughly 96% of them seen just once; the ten biggest clones take up 0.085% to 0.095%. The sample taken for sequencing was CD4+ T cells from PBMCs. The source of these receptors is a human donor with multiple sclerosis. Both conserved end residues are part of each CDR3. D genes are given only for firm matches. The size entry is marked missing in some rows and otherwise reads once, few, many or a size class.

V	J	D	size	CDR3	DNA
TRBV19	TRBJ1-1	.	.	CATTGAPTENTEAFF	TGTGCCACCACCGGGGCGCCGACAGAGAACACTGAAGCTTTCTTT
TRBV27	TRBJ2-3	.	.	CASSLTGRSTDTQYF	TGTGCCAGCAGTCTAACGGGCAGGAGCACAGATACGCAGTATTTT
TRBV27	TRBJ2-3	.	.	CASSRTESDTQYF	TGTGCCAGCAGCAGAACTGAATCGGATACGCAGTATTTT
TRBV30	TRBJ2-3	.	.	CAWSLPSTDTQYF	TGTGCCTGGAGTCTTCCTAGCACAGATACGCAGTATTTT
TRBV29-1	TRBJ2-7	TRBD2	.	CSVARSRLAGDYEQYF	TGCAGCGTTGCTCGATCCAGACTAGCGGGAGACTACGAGCAGTACTTC
TRBV5-6	TRBJ2-5	.	.	CASSLEGAKTQYF	TGTGCCAGCAGCTTGGAGGGCGCAAAGACCCAGTACTTC
TRBV5-4	TRBJ2-1	.	.	CASSAGQSYNEQFF	TGTGCCAGCAGCGCCGGGCAATCGTACAATGAGCAGTTCTTC
TRBV29-1	TRBJ1-1	TRBD1	.	CSVGTGLNTEAFF	TGCAGCGTTGGGACAGGCCTGAACACTGAAGCTTTCTTT
TRBV5-1	TRBJ2-1	TRBD2	.	CASSTQREGVMFF	TGCGCCAGCAGCACTCAGCGGGAGGGCGTTATGTTCTTC
TRBV11-2	TRBJ2-7	.	.	CASSLGLPREQYF	TGTGCCAGCAGCTTAGGACTCCCCCGCGAGCAGTACTTC
TRBV20-1	TRBJ2-6	TRBD2	.	CSARASQLAGKSGANVLTF	TGCAGTGCTAGAGCGTCTCAACTAGCGGGAAAGTCTGGGGCCAACGTCCTGACTTTC
TRBV20-1	TRBJ2-7	.	.	CSARTGTLNSYEQYF	TGCAGTGCTCGGACCGGGACACTAAACTCCTACGAGCAGTACTTC
TRBV18	TRBJ1-1	TRBD1	.	CASSPSQGARTEAFF	TGTGCCAGCTCACCGTCGCAGGGGGCGCGGACTGAAGCTTTCTTT
TRBV29-1	TRBJ2-3	.	.	CSVEKTDTQYF	TGCAGCGTTGAGAAGACAGATACGCAGTATTTT
TRBV18	TRBJ1-5	.	.	CASSPDSVNQPQHF	TGTGCCAGCTCACCAGACAGCGTCAATCAGCCCCAGCATTTT
TRBV2	TRBJ1-1	.	.	CASSDGGAWDTEAFF	TGTGCCAGCAGTGACGGAGGGGCTTGGGACACTGAAGCTTTCTTT
TRBV30	TRBJ2-7	TRBD1	.	CAWSDLGTGKGYEQYF	TGTGCCTGGAGTGACCTCGGGACAGGGAAAGGGTACGAGCAGTACTTC
TRBV18	TRBJ2-5	.	.	CASSPGSQETQYF	TGTGCCAGCTCACCTGGCAGCCAAGAGACCCAGTACTTC
TRBV6-5	TRBJ1-1	.	.	CASSYSGQLNTEAFF	TGTGCCAGCAGTTACTCTGGGCAGCTGAACACTGAAGCTTTCTTT
TRBV5-6	TRBJ2-3	.	once	CASTMAGTGTDTQYF	TGTGCCAGCACCATGGCGGGCACCGGCACAGATACGCAGTATTTT
TRBV30	TRBJ2-3	.	.	CAWSVKDTQYF	TGTGCCTGGAGTGTAAAGGATACGCAGTATTTT
TRBV30	TRBJ2-1	.	.	CAWSVPGSFYNEQFF	TGTGCCTGGAGTGTACCGGGGTCTTTCTACAATGAGCAGTTCTTC
TRBV9	TRBJ2-1	TRBD1	.	CASSPRPGQPNEQFF	TGTGCCAGCAGCCCGAGACCGGGACAGCCCAATGAGCAGTTCTTC
TRBV27	TRBJ2-1	TRBD2	.	CASSEAGLAGGHEQFF	TGTGCCAGCAGTGAAGCGGGACTAGCGGGAGGTCATGAGCAGTTCTTC
TRBV29-1	TRBJ2-1	.	.	CSVGGYNEQFF	TGCAGCGTTGGGGGGTACAATGAGCAGTTCTTC
TRBV7-2	TRBJ1-3	TRBD1	.	CASSPGGLDTIYF	TGTGCCAGCAGCCCAGGGGGCCTAGACACCATATATTTT
TRBV9	TRBJ2-3	TRBD2	.	CASSAVTSGGTDTQYF	TGTGCCAGCAGCGCCGTGACTAGCGGGGGCACAGATACGCAGTATTTT
TRBV14	TRBJ1-2	.	.	CASSQDSAYGYTF	TGTGCCAGCAGCCAAGATTCGGCATATGGCTACACCTTC
TRBV4-2	TRBJ2-1	.	few	CASSQASYNEQFF	TGTGCCAGCAGCCAAGCTAGTTACAATGAGCAGTTCTTC
TRBV20-1	TRBJ1-5	.	.	CSASTGTNQPQHF	TGCAGTGCGAGTACAGGCACCAATCAGCCCCAGCATTTT
TRBV7-3	TRBJ1-5	.	.	CASSLFPREPQHF	TGTGCCAGCAGCTTATTTCCCCGTGAGCCCCAGCATTTT
TRBV12-3/TRBV12-4	TRBJ1-2	TRBD1	.	CASRGDRDYGYTF	TGTGCCAGCAGGGGGGACAGGGATTATGGCTACACCTTC
TRBV6-6	TRBJ1-2	.	.	CASSSIIQSYTF	TGTGCCAGCAGTTCCATAATCCAGAGCTACACCTTC
TRBV30	TRBJ2-7	TRBD2	.	CAFGLAGAGEQYF	TGTGCCTTCGGACTAGCGGGAGCGGGGGAGCAGTACTTC
TRBV18	TRBJ2-3	.	.	CASSPTVDTQYF	TGTGCCAGCTCACCAACGGTAGATACGCAGTATTTT
TRBV2	TRBJ2-2	.	.	CASRRGRGNTGELFF	TGTGCCAGCAGAAGGGGCAGGGGGAACACCGGGGAGCTGTTTTTT
TRBV5-1	TRBJ2-7	TRBD1	.	CASSLVRDRDEQYF	TGCGCCAGCAGCTTGGTTCGGGACAGGGACGAGCAGTACTTC